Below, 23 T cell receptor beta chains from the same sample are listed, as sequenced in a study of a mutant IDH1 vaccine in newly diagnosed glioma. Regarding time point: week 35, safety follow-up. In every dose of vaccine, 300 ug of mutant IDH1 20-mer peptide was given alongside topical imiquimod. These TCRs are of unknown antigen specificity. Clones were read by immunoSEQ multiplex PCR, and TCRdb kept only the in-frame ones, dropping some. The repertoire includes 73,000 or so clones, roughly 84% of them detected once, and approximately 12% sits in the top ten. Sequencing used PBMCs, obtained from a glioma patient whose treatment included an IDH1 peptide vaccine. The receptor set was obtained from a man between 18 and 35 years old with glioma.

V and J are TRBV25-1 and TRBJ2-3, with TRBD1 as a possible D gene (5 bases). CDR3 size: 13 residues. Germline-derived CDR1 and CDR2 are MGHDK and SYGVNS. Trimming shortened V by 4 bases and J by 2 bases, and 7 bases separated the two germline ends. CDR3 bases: TGTGCCAGCAGTGTGGACAACACAGATACGCAGTATTTT. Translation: CASSVDNTDTQYF. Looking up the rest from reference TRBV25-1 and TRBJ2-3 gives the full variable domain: EADIYQTPRYLVIGTGKKITLECSQTMGHDKMYWYQQDPGMELHLIHYSYGVNSTEKGDLSSESTVSRIRTEHFPLTLESARPSHTSQYLCASSVDNTDTQYFGPGTRLTVL.

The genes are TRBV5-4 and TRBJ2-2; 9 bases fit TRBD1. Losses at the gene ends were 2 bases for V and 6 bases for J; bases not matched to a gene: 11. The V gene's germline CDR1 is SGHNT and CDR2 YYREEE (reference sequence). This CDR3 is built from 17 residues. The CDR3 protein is CASSFSAGTGYPGELFF. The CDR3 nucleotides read TGTGCCAGCAGCTTCTCCGCCGGGACAGGGTATCCCGGGGAGCTGTTTTTT.

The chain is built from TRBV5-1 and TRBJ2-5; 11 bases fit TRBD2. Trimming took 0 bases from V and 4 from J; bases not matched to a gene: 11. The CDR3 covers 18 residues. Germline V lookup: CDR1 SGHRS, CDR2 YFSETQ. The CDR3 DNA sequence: TGCGCCAGCAGCTTGGCGGCCCGGCTAGCGGGGGGCCGAGAGACCCAGTACTTC. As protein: CASSLAARLAGGRETQYF.

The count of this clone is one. This CDR3 reads CASSPRIRRSSYNEQFF. The CDR3 DNA reads TGTGCCAGCAGCCCACGAATCAGGAGAAGCTCCTACAATGAGCAGTTCTTC. J is TRBJ2-1 and V is TRBV9; D remains unclear. CDR3 length: 17 amino acids. Per germline, CDR1 SGDLS and CDR2 YYNGEE. V was pared by 4 bases and J by 0 bases, with 17 bases between. Based on the CDR3 plus reference TRBV9 and TRBJ2-1, the full variable domain is DSGVTQTPKHLITATGQRVTLRCSPRSGDLSVYWYQQSLDQGLQFLIQYYNGEERAKGNILERFSAQQFPDLHSELNLSSLELGDSALYFCASSPRIRRSSYNEQFFGPGTRLTVL.

In DNA, the CDR3 is TGTGCCAGCAGCTCGACAGGGTGGGCTTTCTTT. It encodes CASSSTGWAFF. The chain combines TRBV7-9 with TRBJ1-1; 7 nucleotides line up with TRBD1. The CDR3 length is 11 residues. After removal of 4 bases from V and 11 bases from J, the junction contained 4 bases not matched to a gene. CDR1 is SEHNR and CDR2 is FQNEAQ in the germline V gene (reference sequence).

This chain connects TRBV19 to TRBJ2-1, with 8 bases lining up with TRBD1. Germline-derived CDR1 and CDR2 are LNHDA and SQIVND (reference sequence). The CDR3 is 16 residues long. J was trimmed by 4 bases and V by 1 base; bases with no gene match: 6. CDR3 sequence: CASSIGPGGGYNEQFF. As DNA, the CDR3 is TGTGCCAGTAGTATAGGGCCAGGGGGCGGGTACAATGAGCAGTTCTTC.

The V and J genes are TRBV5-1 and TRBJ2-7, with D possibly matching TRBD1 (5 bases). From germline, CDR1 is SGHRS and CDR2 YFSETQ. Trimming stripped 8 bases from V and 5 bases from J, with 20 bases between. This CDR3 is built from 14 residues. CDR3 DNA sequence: TGCGCCAGGCCTCGGGCAGGGTGTTCCCACGAGCAGTACTTC. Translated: CARPRAGCSHEQYF.

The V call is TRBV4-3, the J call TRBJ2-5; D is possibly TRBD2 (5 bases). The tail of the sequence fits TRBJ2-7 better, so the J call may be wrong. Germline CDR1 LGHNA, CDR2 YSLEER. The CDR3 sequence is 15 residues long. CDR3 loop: CASSQGPGDSYEQYF. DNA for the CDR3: TGCGCCAGCAGCCAAGGGCCCGGGGACTCCTACGAGCAGTACTTC.

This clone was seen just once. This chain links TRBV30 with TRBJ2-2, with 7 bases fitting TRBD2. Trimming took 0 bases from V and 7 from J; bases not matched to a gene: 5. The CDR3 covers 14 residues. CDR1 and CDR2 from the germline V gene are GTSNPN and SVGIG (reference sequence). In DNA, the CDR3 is TGTGCCTGGAGTGTACTGTCGGGGGGCGGGGAGCTGTTTTTT. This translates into CAWSVLSGGGELFF.

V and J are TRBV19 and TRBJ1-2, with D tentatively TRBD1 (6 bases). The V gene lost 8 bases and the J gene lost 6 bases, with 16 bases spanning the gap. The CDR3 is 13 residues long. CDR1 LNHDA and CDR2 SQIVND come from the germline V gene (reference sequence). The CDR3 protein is CASATGTQNGYTF. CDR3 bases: TGTGCCAGTGCTACCGGGACACAAAATGGCTACACCTTC.

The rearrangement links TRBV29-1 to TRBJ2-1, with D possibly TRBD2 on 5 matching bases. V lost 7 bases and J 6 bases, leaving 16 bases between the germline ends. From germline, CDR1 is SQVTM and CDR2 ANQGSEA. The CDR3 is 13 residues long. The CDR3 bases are TGCAGCGCCCCCGGGCTAGGGAGCAATGAGCAGTTCTTC. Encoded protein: CSAPGLGSNEQFF.

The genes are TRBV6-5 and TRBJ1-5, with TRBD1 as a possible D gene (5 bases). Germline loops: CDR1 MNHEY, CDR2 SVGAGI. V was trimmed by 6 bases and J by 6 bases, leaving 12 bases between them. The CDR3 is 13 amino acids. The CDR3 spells CASRGGSGQPQHF. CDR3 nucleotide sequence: TGTGCCAGCAGGGGGGGAAGTGGTCAGCCCCAGCATTTT.

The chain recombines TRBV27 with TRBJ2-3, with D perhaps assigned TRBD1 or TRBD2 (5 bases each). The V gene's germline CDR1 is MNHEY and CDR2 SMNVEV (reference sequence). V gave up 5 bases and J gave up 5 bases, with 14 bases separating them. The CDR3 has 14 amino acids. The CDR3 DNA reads TGTGCCAGCAGTCATTCCCCAGGGAGAGATACGCAGTATTTT. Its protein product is CASSHSPGRDTQYF.

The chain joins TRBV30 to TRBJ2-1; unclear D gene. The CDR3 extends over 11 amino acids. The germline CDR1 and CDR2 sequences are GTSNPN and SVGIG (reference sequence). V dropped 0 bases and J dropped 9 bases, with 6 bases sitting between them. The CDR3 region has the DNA TGTGCCTGGAGTGTAAATGGTGAGCAGTTCTTC. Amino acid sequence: CAWSVNGEQFF.

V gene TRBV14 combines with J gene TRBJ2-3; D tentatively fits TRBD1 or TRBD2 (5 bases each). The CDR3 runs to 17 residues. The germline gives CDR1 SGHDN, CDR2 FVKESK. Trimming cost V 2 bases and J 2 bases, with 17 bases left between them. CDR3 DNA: TGTGCCAGCAGCCAACCCCACCTCGCCGGGGCCACAGATACGCAGTATTTT. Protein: CASSQPHLAGATDTQYF.

Here the CDR3 reads CASSPVRTGGRGYGYTF. In nucleotides, the CDR3 is TGTGCCAGCTCACCAGTAAGGACAGGGGGCCGGGGCTATGGCTACACCTTC. J is TRBJ1-2 and V is TRBV18, with TRBD1 matching over 11 bases. This CDR3 is built from 17 residues. V trimming: 2 bases; J trimming: 4 bases; junction bases outside the gene matches: 9. Germline V gene sequence: CDR1 KGHSH, CDR2 LQKENI.

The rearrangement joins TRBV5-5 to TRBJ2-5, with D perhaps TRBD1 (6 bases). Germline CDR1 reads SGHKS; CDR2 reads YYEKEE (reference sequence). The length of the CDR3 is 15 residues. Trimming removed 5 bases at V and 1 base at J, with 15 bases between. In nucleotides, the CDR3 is TGTGCCAGCAGGGGTACAGGGCTTGCCCAAGAGACCCAGTACTTC. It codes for CASRGTGLAQETQYF.

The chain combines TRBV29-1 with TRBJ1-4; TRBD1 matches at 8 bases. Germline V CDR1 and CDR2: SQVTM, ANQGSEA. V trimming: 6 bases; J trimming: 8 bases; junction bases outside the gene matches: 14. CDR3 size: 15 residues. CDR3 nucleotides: TGCAGCGTAGTAATTCCGGGTCAGGGGGCGGAAAAACTGTTTTTT. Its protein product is CSVVIPGQGAEKLFF.

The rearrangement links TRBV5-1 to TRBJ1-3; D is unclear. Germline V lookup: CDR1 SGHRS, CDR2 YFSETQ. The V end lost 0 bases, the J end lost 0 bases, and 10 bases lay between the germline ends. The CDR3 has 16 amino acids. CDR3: CASSLGQPTSGNTIYF. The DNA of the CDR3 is TGCGCCAGCAGCTTGGGGCAGCCAACCTCTGGAAACACCATATATTTT.

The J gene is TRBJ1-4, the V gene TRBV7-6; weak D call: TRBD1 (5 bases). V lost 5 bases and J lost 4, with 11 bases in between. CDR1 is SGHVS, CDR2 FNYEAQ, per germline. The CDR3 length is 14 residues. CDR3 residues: CASSPSGGNEKLFF. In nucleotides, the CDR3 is TGTGCCAGCAGCCCGAGTGGGGGTAATGAAAAACTGTTTTTT.

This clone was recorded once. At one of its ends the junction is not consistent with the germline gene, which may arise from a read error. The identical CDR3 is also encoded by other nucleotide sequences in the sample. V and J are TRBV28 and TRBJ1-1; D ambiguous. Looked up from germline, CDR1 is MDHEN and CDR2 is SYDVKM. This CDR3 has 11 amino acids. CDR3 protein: CASSLSTEAFF. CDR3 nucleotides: TGTGCCAGCAGTTTAAGTACTGAGGCTTTCTTT. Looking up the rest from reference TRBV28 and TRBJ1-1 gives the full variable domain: DVKVTQSSRYLVKRTGEKVFLECVQDMDHENMFWYRQDPGLGLRLIYFSYDVKMKEKGDIPEGYSVSREKKERFSLILESASTNQTSMYLCASSLSTEAFFGQGTRLTVV.

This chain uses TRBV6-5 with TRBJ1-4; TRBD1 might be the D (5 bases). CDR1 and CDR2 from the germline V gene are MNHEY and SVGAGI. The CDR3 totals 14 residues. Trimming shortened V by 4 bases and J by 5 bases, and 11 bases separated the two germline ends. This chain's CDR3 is CASSSRTWNEKLFF. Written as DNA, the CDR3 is TGTGCCAGCAGTTCCCGGACATGGAATGAAAAACTGTTTTTT.

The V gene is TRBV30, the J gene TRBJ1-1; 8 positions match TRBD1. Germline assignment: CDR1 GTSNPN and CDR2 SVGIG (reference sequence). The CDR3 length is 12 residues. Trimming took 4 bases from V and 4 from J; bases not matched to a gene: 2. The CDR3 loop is CAWNTGGTEAFF. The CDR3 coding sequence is TGTGCCTGGAATACAGGGGGCACTGAAGCTTTCTTT.